This TCR beta chain was profiled in a study of read filtering for tumor transcriptome and immune sequencing. Study-wide context: The cohort had 17 men and approximately 13 women aged roughly 45 to 90, mean roughly 66 years.

The library was built from around 0.4 ug RNA with molecular barcoded adaptors for alpha/delta and beta/gamma chains. TCRdb re-called the reads with MiXCR, one entry per CDR3 protein. The repertoire holds about 470 distinct CDR3 sequences, around three quarters seen once, with 40% to 50% in the top ten. As for this clonotype: Its target is not known.

General study findings and limits: Dropping single-read clonotypes raised IR-seq and RNA-seq shared-clonotype correlation.

Germline CDR1 and CDR2: SNHLY and FYNNEI. V was cut by 5 bases and J by 5 bases, with 13 bases left in between. The CDR3 runs to 14 residues. The rearrangement links TRBV2 to TRBJ2-1; D may correspond to TRBD1 or TRBD2 (5 bases each). Sequenced material: a population of CD138-negative cells sorted from bone marrow. The origin of this receptor is a donor over 35 with multiple myeloma. This table probably holds off-target reads from a library built for another chain. This CDR3 reads CASSSLWGHNEQFF. The DNA of the CDR3 is TGTGCCAGCAGTTCGTTGTGGGGACACAATGAGCAGTTCTTC.